Listed here are 24 T cell receptor beta chains from one sample, sequenced in a study of T cell changes during pregnancy in multiple sclerosis. TCRdb's copy holds only in-frame clones and misses some; the assay was immunoSEQ multiplex PCR. Of 20,000 to 25,000 clones detected, 85% to 95% appear once; the ten largest clones hold roughly 7%. This sample comprised CD8+ T cells from peripheral blood mononuclear cells, obtained in the third trimester of pregnancy. These receptors all come from a female donor with multiple sclerosis, enrolled in a pregnancy study.

The chain links TRBV28 to TRBJ2-7, with 7 bases identical to TRBD1. Trimming took 4 bases from V and 4 from J; bases not matched to a gene: 10. This CDR3 contains 15 residues. CDR1 is MDHEN and CDR2 is SYDVKM in the germline V gene. CDR3 DNA: TGTGCCAGCAGTTCCCTGACAGGGTTTGAATACGAGCAGTACTTC. Translated, it gives CASSSLTGFEYEQYF.

J is TRBJ2-1 and V is TRBV7-6, with TRBD2 matching 7 bases. The germline CDR1 and CDR2 sequences are SGHVS and FNYEAQ. The CDR3 consists of 14 residues. Trimming removed 2 bases from V and 8 bases from J; junction bases left unmatched: 6. The CDR3 DNA reads TGTGCCAGCAGCTTACGGGGCGGGGGTGATGAGCAGTTCTTC. Protein sequence: CASSLRGGGDEQFF.

V gene TRBV10-3 combines with J gene TRBJ1-1; TRBD1 matches 8 bases. The CDR3 runs to 14 residues. J gave up 0 bases and V 8 bases, and 5 bases lay outside the gene matches. Germline CDR1 is ENHRY and CDR2 is SYGVKD. Written as DNA, the CDR3 is TGTGCCATCGGAAACAGGGGGTTGAACACTGAAGCTTTCTTT. Amino acids: CAIGNRGLNTEAFF.

V and J are TRBV5-1 and TRBJ2-5; TRBD2 aligns across 11 bases. Per germline, CDR1 SGHRS and CDR2 YFSETQ. CDR3 length: 16 residues. After removal of 3 bases from V and 2 bases from J, the junction contained 6 bases not matched to a gene. The CDR3 protein is CASSSGTSGIQETQYF. The CDR3 DNA reads as TGCGCCAGCAGCTCCGGGACTAGCGGAATACAAGAGACCCAGTACTTC.

The CDR3 protein is CSVEGRSVLETQYF. Written as DNA, the CDR3 is TGCAGCGTTGAGGGCAGGTCCGTCTTGGAGACCCAGTACTTC. V gene TRBV29-1 combines with J gene TRBJ2-5; no definite D call. Germline lookup yields CDR1 SQVTM and CDR2 ANQGSEA. V was cut by 3 bases and J by 5 bases, with 16 bases left in between. The CDR3 totals 14 residues.

The chain has TRBV15 and TRBJ2-7; 13 bases agree with TRBD2. CDR1 is LNHNV, CDR2 YYDKDF, per germline (reference sequence). Unmatched junction bases numbered 17, after V lost 3 bases and J lost 3 bases. This CDR3 contains 20 residues. The CDR3 protein is CATSSPTGLAGENPDYEQYF. The CDR3 DNA reads TGTGCCACCAGCAGCCCTACTGGACTAGCGGGAGAAAATCCGGACTACGAGCAGTACTTC.

The genes are TRBV27 and TRBJ1-1, with D maybe TRBD1 (6 bases). CDR3 length equals 14 residues. The germline gives CDR1 MNHEY, CDR2 SMNVEV (reference sequence). Trimming cost V 6 bases and J 0 bases, with 11 bases left between them. CDR3 in DNA: TGTGCCAGCAGCTTAGGGGGGTTGAACACTGAAGCTTTCTTT. It specifies CASSLGGLNTEAFF.

The chain couples TRBV5-5 to TRBJ2-2; D might be TRBD2 (6 bases). CDR1 is SGHKS, CDR2 YYEKEE, per germline (reference sequence). This CDR3 spans 15 amino acids. V was pared by 2 bases and J by 5 bases, with 13 bases between. The CDR3 is CASSLGGEETGELFF. CDR3 nucleotide sequence: TGTGCCAGCAGCTTAGGAGGGGAGGAAACCGGGGAGCTGTTTTTT.

The rearrangement uses TRBV6-1 and TRBJ2-6, with D unclear. This CDR3 contains 15 residues. Deletions cut 1 base from V and 0 bases from J, with 4 bases between. Germline loops: CDR1 MNHNS, CDR2 SASEGT. This CDR3 is CASSEDSSGANVLTF. In DNA, the CDR3 is TGTGCCAGCAGTGAAGACAGCTCTGGGGCCAACGTCCTGACTTTC.

The chain uses TRBV4-1 and TRBJ2-2; TRBD2 might be the D (5 bases). This CDR3 contains 14 residues. Germline V CDR1 and CDR2: MGHRA, YSYEKL. Trimming cost V 4 bases and J 2 bases, with 8 bases left between them. The CDR3, as DNA: TGCGCCAGCAGCCCCGGACTTAACACCGGGGAGCTGTTTTTT. It specifies CASSPGLNTGELFF.

V is TRBV15 and J is TRBJ2-7, with D possibly TRBD1 on 5 matching bases. There are 17 residues in the CDR3. CDR1 and CDR2 from the germline V gene are LNHNV and YYDKDF (reference sequence). V shed 0 bases and J shed 1 base, with 16 bases lying between them. CDR3 residues: CATSRDPVAGLSYEQYF. Written as DNA, the CDR3 is TGTGCCACCAGCAGAGATCCCGTGGCAGGGCTTTCCTACGAGCAGTACTTC.

The chain employs TRBV11-2 and TRBJ1-2; tentative D call: TRBD1 (6 bases). V lost 1 base to trimming and J lost 5 bases, with 14 bases between them. CDR3 length: 15 residues. Germline V gives CDR1 SGHAT, CDR2 FQNNGV. Here the CDR3 reads CASSLVSQGKYGYTF. CDR3 sequence (DNA): TGTGCCAGCAGCTTAGTATCCCAGGGGAAATATGGCTACACCTTC.

The chain joins TRBV27 to TRBJ1-5; D perhaps matches TRBD1 (6 bases). V lost 5 bases to trimming and J lost 3 bases, with 14 bases between them. CDR1 is MNHEY and CDR2 is SMNVEV in the germline V gene (reference sequence). This CDR3 region has 15 residues. CDR3 sequence: CASSIYRADNQPQHF. Written as DNA, the CDR3 is TGTGCCAGCAGTATTTACAGGGCCGACAATCAGCCCCAGCATTTT.

J is TRBJ2-3 and V is TRBV7-9; 15 positions agree with TRBD2. V gave up 5 bases and J gave up 6 bases; unmatched junction bases: 9. The CDR3 runs to 17 residues. Germline V gene lookup returns CDR1 SEHNR and CDR2 FQNEAQ (reference sequence). CDR3 protein: CASSALGTSGGIDTQYF. The CDR3 DNA reads as TGTGCCAGCAGCGCGCTCGGGACTAGCGGGGGGATCGATACGCAGTATTTT.

This clone is medium-sized by share. V and J are TRBV9 and TRBJ1-1; D is ambiguous. Germline loops: CDR1 SGDLS, CDR2 YYNGEE. The CDR3 totals 14 residues. V dropped 0 bases and J dropped 2 bases, with 8 bases sitting between them. CDR3 loop: CASSVESSNTEAFF. For the CDR3, the DNA is TGTGCCAGCAGCGTAGAGAGTAGTAACACTGAAGCTTTCTTT.

The rearrangement links TRBV19 to TRBJ2-2, with 13 bases identical to TRBD2. CDR1 LNHDA and CDR2 SQIVND come from the germline V gene (reference sequence). This CDR3 is 19 amino acids long. V was pared by 5 bases and J by 1 base, with 10 bases of the junction left unmatched. The CDR3, as DNA: TGTGCCAGTAGTCTACCTGGACTAGCGGGGGCCTTGAACACCGGGGAGCTGTTTTTT. This gives the protein CASSLPGLAGALNTGELFF. Full variable domain (rest looked up from reference TRBV19 and TRBJ2-2): DGGITQSPKYLFRKEGQNVTLSCEQNLNHDAMYWYRQDPGQGLRLIYYSQIVNDFQKGDIAEGYSVSREKKESFPLTVTSAQKNPTAFYLCASSLPGLAGALNTGELFFGEGSRLTVL.

The CDR3 DNA follows: TGTGCCAGCAGCCCTACAGGGGTGGTGACTGAAGCTTTCTTT. It encodes CASSPTGVVTEAFF. The chain uses TRBV25-1 and TRBJ1-1; 7 positions match TRBD1. V trimming: 6 bases; J trimming: 5 bases; junction bases outside the gene matches: 9. The CDR3 totals 14 residues. The germline CDR1 and CDR2 sequences are MGHDK and SYGVNS. Together with reference TRBV25-1 and TRBJ1-1, the CDR3 gives the full variable domain: EADIYQTPRYLVIGTGKKITLECSQTMGHDKMYWYQQDPGMELHLIHYSYGVNSTEKGDLSSESTVSRIRTEHFPLTLESARPSHTSQYLCASSPTGVVTEAFFGQGTRLTVV.

The V call is TRBV6-5, the J call TRBJ1-1, with D possibly being TRBD1 (5 bases). CDR1 is MNHEY and CDR2 is SVGAGI in the germline V gene. The CDR3 loop spans 14 amino acids. The V gene lost 2 bases and the J gene lost 5 bases, with 12 bases spanning the gap. In nucleotides, the CDR3 is TGTGCCAGCAGTTACGGGGCCCCGCCTACTGAAGCTTTCTTT. It translates to CASSYGAPPTEAFF.

This clone showed up just once. The V gene is TRBV10-3, the J gene TRBJ2-3, with no clear D. CDR1 ENHRY and CDR2 SYGVKD come from the germline V gene. The CDR3 totals 13 residues. Trimming shortened V by 3 bases and J by 5 bases, and 9 bases separated the two germline ends. The CDR3 region is CAISDYAGDTQYF. CDR3 bases: TGTGCCATCAGTGATTATGCCGGAGATACGCAGTATTTT.

The rearrangement joins TRBV5-4 to TRBJ1-2; possible D gene TRBD1, 6 bases. V was clipped by 3 bases and J by 3 bases, with 15 bases between them. Germline CDR1 reads SGHNT; CDR2 reads YYREEE (reference sequence). This CDR3 comprises 15 residues. CDR3 sequence (DNA): TGTGCCAGCAGCTCAGTAGTGGGGGCGGACTATGGCTACACCTTC. It is translated as CASSSVVGADYGYTF. Full variable domain (rest looked up from reference TRBV5-4 and TRBJ1-2): ETGVTQSPTHLIKTRGQQVTLRCSSQSGHNTVSWYQQALGQGPQFIFQYYREEENGRGNFPPRFSGLQFPNYSSELNVNALELDDSALYLCASSSVVGADYGYTFGSGTRLTVV.

This chain uses TRBV28 with TRBJ1-5, with D perhaps TRBD1 (5 bases). The CDR3 length is 15 residues. Germline assignment: CDR1 MDHEN and CDR2 SYDVKM. Trimming removed 7 bases at V and 4 bases at J, with 17 bases between. The CDR3 region has the DNA TGTGCCAGCACCTCTCGAAGGGGTTTGAATCAGCCCCAGCATTTT. Translating it yields CASTSRRGLNQPQHF.

Only a few counts were recorded for this clone. The rearrangement links TRBV7-9 to TRBJ1-1; D remains ambiguous. This CDR3 has 12 amino acids. The ends were cut back, 5 bases at V and 5 bases at J, with 9 bases in the middle. Germline CDR1 reads SEHNR; CDR2 reads FQNEAQ (reference sequence). DNA of the CDR3: TGTGCCAGCAGCCCCCTCGGGACTGAAGCTTTCTTT. It codes for CASSPLGTEAFF.

The chain carries TRBV7-9 and TRBJ1-1, with D unclear. Germline V lookup: CDR1 SEHNR, CDR2 FQNEAQ (reference sequence). Trimming left V 4 bases short and J 5 bases short, with 20 bases between. The length of the CDR3 is 16 residues. CDR3 in amino acids: CASSSSAGVFRTEAFF. The CDR3 DNA reads TGTGCCAGCAGCTCATCCGCCGGAGTGTTTAGGACTGAAGCTTTCTTT.

The genes are TRBV6-5 and TRBJ2-1; TRBD2 matches at 8 bases. Germline values: CDR1 MNHEY, CDR2 SVGAGI. J lost 10 bases, V lost 11 bases, and 13 bases had no gene match. The CDR3 is made up of 13 amino acids. CDR3 sequence: CASRGGVAAEQFF. CDR3 bases: TGTGCCTCTCGGGGGGGGGTAGCGGCCGAGCAGTTCTTC.